These 20 T cell receptor beta chains were sequenced from one sample in a study of patients and donors after allogeneic stem cell transplantation. TCRdb reprocessed the RT-PCR reads with MiXCR, giving one entry per CDR3 protein. The data contain approximately 430,000 distinct CDR3 sequences, under 20% of them singletons. Source material: blood, either unsorted or a sorted T cell fraction (not recorded which). These receptors were obtained from a human donor who was either an allogeneic HSCT recipient or a stem cell or donor lymphocyte infusion donor (not recorded which). It is not recorded whose cells these are; they may come from a transplant donor.

The chain recombines TRBV2 with TRBJ2-7; TRBD2 matches 7 bases. CDR3 size: 16 residues. Germline CDR1 is SNHLY and CDR2 is FYNNEI. V was pared by 2 bases and J by 7 bases, with 14 bases of the junction left unmatched. CDR3 region: CASSERPSGRVGEQYF. CDR3 nucleotide sequence: TGTGCCAGCAGTGAAAGGCCTAGCGGTCGAGTGGGGGAGCAGTACTTC.

V gene TRBV7-3 combines with J gene TRBJ2-7, with D hard to call. Looked up from germline, CDR1 is SGHTA and CDR2 is FQGTGA. The CDR3 length is 14 residues. V was cut by 2 bases and J by 2 bases, with 10 bases left in between. The CDR3 loop reads CASSLAVGPYEQYF. The CDR3, as DNA: TGTGCCAGCAGCTTAGCAGTTGGCCCCTACGAGCAGTACTTC.

In this sample, this clonotype turned up a few times. The chain has TRBV3-1 and TRBJ1-3, with D possibly matching TRBD1 (6 bases). This CDR3 contains 14 residues. Germline CDR1 is LGHDT and CDR2 is YNNKEL (reference sequence). V dropped 4 bases and J dropped 2 bases, with 9 bases sitting between them. The DNA of the CDR3 is TGTGCCAGCAGCCCCGGGACAACTGGAAACACCATATATTTT. Translation: CASSPGTTGNTIYF.

This clonotype turned up a few times. The chain has TRBV15 and TRBJ2-3, with TRBD1 matching over 7 bases. CDR1 is LNHNV and CDR2 is YYDKDF in the germline V gene (reference sequence). V shed 5 bases, J shed 5 bases, and the junction held 7 bases outside the gene matches. The CDR3 is 14 residues long. The CDR3 here is CATSVRQGVDTQYF. Here the CDR3 DNA reads TGTGCCACCAGCGTGCGACAGGGAGTAGATACGCAGTATTTT.

This chain uses TRBV29-1 with TRBJ2-1; TRBD1 is a possible D gene (6 bases). V dropped 2 bases and J dropped 8 bases, with 13 bases sitting between them. The germline V gene has CDR1 SQVTM and CDR2 ANQGSEA. The CDR3 has 13 residues. The CDR3 protein is CSVETGKEHEQFF. CDR3 DNA: TGCAGCGTTGAAACAGGGAAGGAACATGAGCAGTTCTTC.

This clonotype was counted many times. The chain employs TRBV20-1 and TRBJ2-3; D ambiguous. The CDR3 extends over 11 amino acids. CDR1 is DFQATT, CDR2 SNEGSKA, per germline (reference sequence). With 3 bases removed from V and 6 bases from J, the gap between germline ends came to 7 bases. CDR3 sequence reads: CSASFGDTQYF. As DNA, the CDR3 is TGCAGTGCTAGTTTCGGGGATACGCAGTATTTT.

The gene calls are TRBV21-1 and TRBJ2-7. TRBV21-1 is tagged as a pseudogene. The CDR3 contains 14 residues. The CDR3 DNA follows: TGTGCCAGCAGCAGTCGCCAACGTGGGAACGAGCAGTACTTC. It is translated as CASSSRQRGNEQYF.

The V gene is TRBV7-2, the J gene TRBJ1-5; tentative D call: TRBD1 (5 bases). Trimming removed 2 bases at V and 9 bases at J, with 17 bases between. Germline assignment: CDR1 SGHTA and CDR2 FQGNSA. The CDR3 extends over 15 amino acids. The chain's CDR3 is CASSLRQGLSWPQHF. CDR3 coding DNA: TGTGCCAGCAGCTTAAGGCAGGGCCTGTCTTGGCCCCAGCATTTT.

This clonotype has a count of ten or more. The chain combines TRBV6-4 with TRBJ2-1; D perhaps matches TRBD1 (5 bases). V was pared by 3 bases and J by 4 bases, with 7 bases between. CDR3 length equals 13 residues. Germline CDR1 and CDR2: MRHNA and SNTAGT. The CDR3 nucleotides are TGTGCCAGCAGTGAAAACAGGTACAATGAGCAGTTCTTC. Translating gives CASSENRYNEQFF.

This chain connects TRBV6-1 to TRBJ2-6; TRBD2 is a possible D gene (6 bases). Trimming shortened V by 7 bases and J by 1 base, and 17 bases separated the two germline ends. CDR1 MNHNS and CDR2 SASEGT come from the germline V gene. The length of the CDR3 is 17 residues. CDR3 sequence reads: CASTDGTEGSGANVLTF. The CDR3 nucleotides read TGTGCCAGCACGGACGGGACGGAGGGATCTGGGGCCAACGTCCTGACTTTC.

J is TRBJ1-3 and V is TRBV4-1; possibly TRBD1 for D (5 bases). The V gene's germline CDR1 is MGHRA and CDR2 YSYEKL. V was trimmed by 0 bases and J by 5 bases, leaving 14 bases between them. The CDR3 sequence is 16 residues long. CDR3: CASSQDYAGVRNTIYF. The CDR3 region has the DNA TGCGCCAGCAGCCAAGATTATGCGGGGGTGAGAAACACCATATATTTT.

This clonotype was seen repeatedly, ten times or more. The chain employs TRBV5-1 and TRBJ2-2, with TRBD2 matching over 10 bases. CDR3 length: 15 amino acids. Germline loops: CDR1 SGHRS, CDR2 YFSETQ. Trimming removed 4 bases from V and 8 bases from J; junction bases left unmatched: 8. CDR3 coding DNA: TGCGCCAGCAGCCCCAGCGGGAGGGCCCTGGGGGAGCTGTTTTTT. It translates to CASSPSGRALGELFF.

The chain has TRBV5-1 and TRBJ2-3; TRBD2 matches 9 bases. This CDR3 is built from 17 residues. J was trimmed by 3 bases and V by 2 bases; bases with no gene match: 10. Germline assignment: CDR1 SGHRS and CDR2 YFSETQ. CDR3 amino acids: CASSLLAGGKATDTQYF. In DNA, the CDR3 is TGCGCCAGCAGCTTACTAGCGGGTGGTAAGGCTACAGATACGCAGTATTTT.

Ten or more counts support this clonotype. V and J are TRBV20-1 and TRBJ1-5; 7 bases are a match to TRBD1. The germline gives CDR1 DFQATT, CDR2 SNEGSKA (reference sequence). This CDR3 comprises 16 residues. The ends lost 3 bases at V and 5 bases at J; junction bases unmatched: 13. The CDR3 DNA reads as TGCAGTGCTAGTATCCTGAGGGGGACAGCTGATCAGCCCCAGCATTTT. Encoded protein: CSASILRGTADQPQHF.

The V and J genes are TRBV7-3 and TRBJ2-3, with TRBD2 matching over 9 bases. The CDR3 sequence is 14 residues long. V gave up 5 bases and J gave up 2 bases; unmatched junction bases: 2. The germline gives CDR1 SGHTA, CDR2 FQGTGA. CDR3 loop: CASSQREDTDTQYF. Written as DNA, the CDR3 is TGTGCCAGCAGCCAGCGGGAGGACACAGATACGCAGTATTTT.

The rearrangement uses TRBV6-5 and TRBJ1-6; TRBD1 matches at 10 bases. The V gene's germline CDR1 is MNHEY and CDR2 SVGAGI. The J segment lost 9 bases and the V segment lost 0 bases, leaving 5 bases of the junction unmatched. The CDR3 loop spans 16 amino acids. CDR3 DNA sequence: TGTGCCAGCAGTTACTCGTCAGGGACAGGGGTTTCACCCCTCCACTTT. It encodes CASSYSSGTGVSPLHF.

The chain links TRBV20-1 to TRBJ2-6, with D perhaps matching TRBD1 (5 bases). The CDR3 totals 19 residues. The germline CDR1 and CDR2 sequences are DFQATT and SNEGSKA (reference sequence). Trimming cost V 6 bases and J 1 base, with 25 bases left between them. CDR3 sequence (DNA): TGCAGTGCCGCCCCCTCAGGGCCCAACTTCTCTTCTGGGGCCAACGTCCTGACTTTC. Protein product: CSAAPSGPNFSSGANVLTF.

This clonotype was counted only a few times. This sequence joins TRBV6-1 and TRBJ2-1; the match to TRBD2 covers 7 bases. V lost 6 bases and J lost 2; bases outside the gene matches: 4. The germline V gene encodes CDR1 MNHNS and CDR2 SASEGT. The CDR3 is 14 residues long. The CDR3 DNA sequence: TGTGCCAGCAGAACGGGGGGAGCCTACAATGAGCAGTTCTTC. Translated: CASRTGGAYNEQFF.

The sample holds a few counts of this clonotype. The chain employs TRBV20-1 and TRBJ1-2, with 8 bases aligning to TRBD1. The CDR3 runs 12 residues. From germline, CDR1 is DFQATT and CDR2 SNEGSKA (reference sequence). The V segment lost 4 bases and the J segment 6 bases; nucleotides outside the gene matches: 4. The CDR3 DNA sequence: TGCAGTGCTACCGACAGGGGACATGGCTACACCTTC. Its translation is CSATDRGHGYTF.

There are a few counts of this clonotype. The rearrangement joins TRBV9 to TRBJ2-1; 11 nucleotides agree with TRBD2. The CDR3 runs 15 residues. Germline-derived CDR1 and CDR2 are SGDLS and YYNGEE. V shed 3 bases, J shed 4 bases, and the junction held 3 bases outside the gene matches. The CDR3 sequence: CASSERLAGYNEQFF. The CDR3 nucleotides read TGTGCCAGCAGCGAACGACTAGCGGGGTACAATGAGCAGTTCTTC.